The clone carrying this T cell receptor beta chain was counted at least ten times. The antigen is undetermined. In every sequencing run, more than 180 million TCR-beta sequences were generated from 15-18 subjects. TCRdb reanalysed the 5' RACE reads using MiXCR and keeps one entry per CDR3 protein. The table lists approximately 82,000 distinct CDR3 sequences, approximately 13% of them singletons. This record belongs to a study of neurological immune-mediated disorders. Time point denoted: longitudinal time-point 2. Study-wide results and caveats: The most TCR clonal expansion was seen in HTLV-1-associated myelopathy, and the least was seen in multiple sclerosis, which fell below healthy controls. Across subjects, no CDR3 amino acid sequence appeared in expanded clones of more than one subject, a finding that suggested private repertoires in all groups.

The CDR3 spans 14 residues. Germline V lookup: CDR1 SGHRS, CDR2 YFSETQ. V lost 3 bases and J lost 1, with 10 bases in between. The genes are TRBV5-1 and TRBJ2-5; possibly TRBD1 for D (6 bases). This sequence originates from a female donor with HTLV-1-associated myelopathy (HAM/TSP). The source material was PBMCs. CDR3 region: CASSSTGFQETQYF. CDR3 DNA sequence: TGCGCCAGCAGCTCCACAGGGTTCCAAGAGACCCAGTACTTC. Filled out from reference TRBV5-1 and TRBJ2-5, the complete variable domain reads KAGVTQTPRYLIKTRGQQVTLSCSPISGHRSVSWYQQTPGQGLQFLFEYFSETQRNKGNFPGRFSGRQFSNSRSEMNVSTLELGDSALYLCASSSTGFQETQYFGPGTRLLVL.